This T cell receptor (beta chain) appears in the sequencing data of a study of cytomegalovirus exposure and HLA in healthy donors. General observations from the study: It was reported that the classifier diagnosed cytomegalovirus status with high specificity and sensitivity in both the original and validation cohorts. As a later analysis showed, a missense DCLRE1C variant was linked to trimming of TCR beta V- and J-genes.

Primers included in the PCR were 60 Vbeta and 13 Jbeta primers. The repertoire was sequenced with immunoSEQ multiplex PCR; TCRdb's copy has only in-frame clones and lacks some. The repertoire has 60,000 to 90,000 clones, approximately 80% of them found once; the top ten carry 15% to 20%. The CDR3 length is 15 residues. V lost 1 base to trimming and J lost 4 bases; unmatched junction nucleotides: 3. Germline values: CDR1 SGHTA, CDR2 FQGNSA. At sampling all donors were nominally healthy, likely with unrecorded immune exposures. With respect to this clone: No antigen is known for it.

J is TRBJ2-5 and V is TRBV7-2; the match to TRBD1 covers 10 bases. Sequenced input: PBMCs. The sequence was obtained from a man aged 70 or older in good health and CMV-seropositive. The CDR3 reads CASSLGGQGPETQYF. For the CDR3, the DNA is TGTGCCAGCAGCTTAGGGGGACAGGGGCCAGAGACCCAGTACTTC.